These 10 T cell receptor beta chains originate from one sample sequenced in a study of Ad26.COV2.S vaccination and SARS-CoV-2 variants. Treatment: roughly 18 received Ad26.COV2.S at low or high dose, single or two shots; about 5 received placebo; per-sample allocation not given. Sample collection was performed on day 63 after the first vaccine or placebo injection. The data were produced by immunoSEQ multiplex PCR, yet TCRdb's version contains in-frame clones alone and is incomplete. The sample records about 400,000 clones, approximately 91% being singletons. Sequencing was performed on peripheral blood, taken in a trial of Ad26.COV2.S vaccine versus placebo. The receptor set was obtained from a person aged 18-65 years who received the Ad26.COV2.S COVID-19 vaccine or a placebo.

This clone was seen at least ten times. This rearrangement joins TRBV6-4 to TRBJ2-3; TRBD1 matches at 8 bases. The CDR3 has 15 residues. Germline V gene lookup returns CDR1 MRHNA and CDR2 SNTAGT. Losses at the gene ends were 2 bases for V and 0 bases for J; bases not matched to a gene: 1. CDR3 nucleotides: TGTGCCAGCAGTGACACAGGGGGTAGCACAGATACGCAGTATTTT. It encodes CASSDTGGSTDTQYF.

V and J are TRBV28 and TRBJ1-4; the D gene is possibly TRBD1 (5 bases). The CDR3 extends over 16 amino acids. Germline V lookup: CDR1 MDHEN, CDR2 SYDVKM. V lost 7 bases and J 5 bases, leaving 20 bases between the germline ends. The CDR3 coding sequence is TGTGCCAGCACCCCCACGCAGGGTCTGGGCAATGAAAAACTGTTTTTT. Translating gives CASTPTQGLGNEKLFF. The full variable domain, rest sourced from reference TRBV28 and TRBJ1-4, is DVKVTQSSRYLVKRTGEKVFLECVQDMDHENMFWYRQDPGLGLRLIYFSYDVKMKEKGDIPEGYSVSREKKERFSLILESASTNQTSMYLCASTPTQGLGNEKLFFGSGTQLSVL.

The chain is built from TRBV11-3 and TRBJ2-3; no clear D gene. The CDR3 is 12 residues long. The V and J ends lost 1 base and 6 bases respectively, with 5 bases between them. Germline V gene sequence: CDR1 SGHNT, CDR2 YENEEA. The CDR3 here is CASSLASDTQYF. As DNA, the CDR3 is TGTGCCAGCAGCTTAGCCTCCGATACGCAGTATTTT.

The gene calls are TRBV2 and TRBJ2-3; D not certain. The V and J ends lost 5 bases and 7 bases respectively, with 7 bases between them. CDR1 is SNHLY and CDR2 is FYNNEI in the germline V gene. The CDR3 contains 11 residues. DNA of the CDR3: TGTGCCAGCAGTTATTCCCATACGCAGTATTTT. Translation: CASSYSHTQYF.

Of note for this clone: This CDR3 is also generated by other DNA sequences in the sample. The chain recombines TRBV18 with TRBJ2-7, with TRBD1 as a possible D gene (6 bases). This CDR3 is built from 14 residues. V dropped 3 bases and J dropped 3 bases, with 12 bases sitting between them. Germline CDR1 and CDR2: KGHSH and LQKENI. The CDR3 nucleotides read TGTGCCAGCTCACCGGGACAAGGGTACTACGAGCAGTACTTC. Amino acid sequence: CASSPGQGYYEQYF.

V and J are TRBV10-2 and TRBJ1-6; D call uncertain. V was trimmed by 2 bases and J by 9 bases, leaving 11 bases between them. Looked up from germline, CDR1 is WSHSY and CDR2 is SAAADI. The CDR3 totals 14 residues. In nucleotides, the CDR3 is TGCGCCAGCAGTGAGCCGGGGTATGGTTCACCCCTCCACTTT. This encodes CASSEPGYGSPLHF.

The genes are TRBV5-1 and TRBJ2-7; 15 nucleotides line up with TRBD2. Germline V gene data show CDR1 as SGHRS and CDR2 as YFSETQ. Trimming at V came to 4 bases and at J to 6 bases, leaving 5 bases not matched to a gene. The CDR3 is 15 residues long. The CDR3 loop reads CASSPKGLAGGEQYF. The CDR3 DNA reads as TGCGCCAGCAGCCCCAAGGGACTAGCGGGAGGCGAGCAGTACTTC.

The chain links TRBV29-1 to TRBJ2-1; 7 bases fit TRBD1. The CDR3 consists of 14 residues. Germline V lookup: CDR1 SQVTM, CDR2 ANQGSEA. J gave up 4 bases and V 4 bases, and 7 bases lay outside the gene matches. CDR3 region: CSVATGQLYNEQFF. CDR3 bases: TGCAGCGTTGCCACGGGACAGCTTTACAATGAGCAGTTCTTC.

The V gene is TRBV4-3, the J gene TRBJ1-1; perhaps TRBD1 as D (6 bases). The CDR3 totals 15 residues. Trimming stripped 1 base from V and 4 bases from J, with 13 bases between. Germline assignment: CDR1 LGHNA and CDR2 YSLEER. CDR3 in amino acids: CASSQAQGGVTEAFF. CDR3 coding DNA: TGCGCCAGCAGCCAAGCCCAAGGGGGGGTCACTGAAGCTTTCTTT.

The genes are TRBV2 and TRBJ2-7; 7 nucleotides agree with TRBD1. V lost 8 bases to trimming and J lost 6 bases; unmatched junction nucleotides: 13. Germline V CDR1 and CDR2: SNHLY, FYNNEI. The CDR3 is made up of 14 amino acids. The CDR3, as DNA: TGTGCCAGCCCCCTCTCGGCAGCAGGGGGCGAGCAGTACTTC. Its translation is CASPLSAAGGEQYF. Complete variable domain (other parts from reference TRBV2 and TRBJ2-7): EPEVTQTPSHQVTQMGQEVILRCVPISNHLYFYWYRQILGQKVEFLVSFYNNEISEKSEIFDDQFSVERPDGSNFTLKIRSTKLEDSAMYFCASPLSAAGGEQYFGPGTRLTVT.